The 26 T cell receptor beta chains presented below share a single source sample, sequenced in a study of blood T cell repertoires in COVID-19 (dated by TCRdb to 2019 to 2021). Receptor amplification or capture employed the immunoSEQ multiplex PCR assay. The clones in this table, taken by TCRdb from immuneACCESS, are in-frame only. Not every clone is retained; where verified, under half of the shortfall comes from an unresolved V gene, and the cause of the rest is unknown. This sample has more than 80,000 clones in its table, and approximately 87% of those were observed once. The ten largest clones take up around 1.5% of the sample. Sequencing used peripheral blood. These receptors originate from a human donor with active COVID-19. The donor label of this sample is uncertain.

This sequence joins TRBV5-4 and TRBJ1-1; D unresolved. This CDR3 is 13 amino acids long. Germline CDR1 and CDR2: SGHNT and YYREEE (reference sequence). Trimming left V 0 bases short and J 1 base short, with 4 bases between. The CDR3 DNA reads TGTGCCAGCAGCTTGGGGGCGAACACTGAAGCTTTCTTT. Residues: CASSLGANTEAFF.

This clone has a single count. The chain has TRBV7-2 and TRBJ2-3; 9 bases match TRBD2. CDR3 length equals 14 residues. After removal of 1 base from V and 7 bases from J, the junction contained 3 bases not matched to a gene. Germline V CDR1 and CDR2: SGHTA, FQGNSA. CDR3 amino acids: CASSLGGTSNTQYF. The CDR3, as DNA: TGTGCCAGCAGCTTAGGGGGGACTAGCAATACGCAGTATTTT.

This clone was observed once. The V gene is TRBV19, the J gene TRBJ1-1, with D hard to call. The CDR3 is 15 residues long. Trimming took 9 bases from V and 4 from J, leaving 21 bases between them. CDR1 is LNHDA and CDR2 is SQIVND in the germline V gene (reference sequence). The CDR3 protein is CASQARRTYGTEAFF. CDR3 DNA sequence: TGTGCCAGCCAAGCCCGAAGAACTTACGGCACTGAAGCTTTCTTT. The full variable domain, its missing parts supplied by reference TRBV19 and TRBJ1-1, is DGGITQSPKYLFRKEGQNVTLSCEQNLNHDAMYWYRQDPGQGLRLIYYSQIVNDFQKGDIAEGYSVSREKKESFPLTVTSAQKNPTAFYLCASQARRTYGTEAFFGQGTRLTVV.

This clone was recorded a few times. The chain combines TRBV2 with TRBJ1-5; 8 bases match TRBD1. V lost 6 bases and J lost 5; bases outside the gene matches: 6. The CDR3 contains 14 residues. Germline V gene lookup returns CDR1 SNHLY and CDR2 FYNNEI. In DNA, the CDR3 is TGTGCCAGCAGGGCAGGGGGCTTTTATCAGCCCCAGCATTTT. This translates into CASRAGGFYQPQHF.

The genes are TRBV5-1 and TRBJ1-1, with 9 bases aligning to TRBD1. Germline CDR1 is SGHRS and CDR2 is YFSETQ. The CDR3 loop spans 17 amino acids. The J segment lost 4 bases and the V segment lost 4 bases, leaving 14 bases of the junction unmatched. The CDR3 nucleotides are TGCGCCAGCAGCATACAGGGGGCAGGCGGACTCAGCACTGAAGCTTTCTTT. Its protein product is CASSIQGAGGLSTEAFF.

This sequence joins TRBV29-1 and TRBJ2-2; 10 nucleotides agree with TRBD1. Germline V gene data show CDR1 as SQVTM and CDR2 as ANQGSEA. V shed 6 bases and J 7 bases; nucleotides not matched to a gene: 5. The CDR3 spans 13 residues. The CDR3 loop is CSVGTGEIGELFF. CDR3 coding DNA: TGCAGCGTCGGGACAGGGGAAATCGGGGAGCTGTTTTTT.

V and J are TRBV7-2 and TRBJ1-5, with a weak D call TRBD1 (5 bases). V was pared by 5 bases and J by 2 bases, with 10 bases between. Germline V gene sequence: CDR1 SGHTA, CDR2 FQGNSA. This CDR3 region has 14 residues. The CDR3 DNA reads as TGTGCCAGCAGCCCCAGACAGCGCAATCAGCCCCAGCATTTT. Translation: CASSPRQRNQPQHF.

V and J are TRBV18 and TRBJ2-1; 8 nucleotides line up with TRBD1. V lost 1 base, J lost 4 bases, and 6 bases stayed unmatched. The germline V gene encodes CDR1 KGHSH and CDR2 LQKENI. This CDR3 has 16 residues. CDR3 sequence reads: CASSPLGTGGYNEQFF. The CDR3 coding sequence is TGTGCCAGCTCACCACTGGGGACAGGAGGATACAATGAGCAGTTCTTC.

This clone has more than one count but fewer than ten. This rearrangement joins TRBV6-5 to TRBJ2-2; 7 bases match TRBD1. V gave up 6 bases and J gave up 0 bases; unmatched junction bases: 4. The CDR3 sequence is 15 residues long. Germline-derived CDR1 and CDR2 are MNHEY and SVGAGI. CDR3 coding DNA: TGTGCCAGCAGAACCGACAGGGCGAACACCGGGGAGCTGTTTTTT. This encodes CASRTDRANTGELFF.

The chain links TRBV12-3 or TRBV12-4 to TRBJ1-2; TRBD1 agrees at 7 bases. The V and J ends lost 5 bases and 9 bases, in that order; junction bases with no gene match: 9. The CDR3 has 13 amino acids. The CDR3: CASSKTGTESYTF. CDR3 DNA: TGTGCCAGCAGTAAAACCGGGACAGAAAGCTACACCTTC.

V and J are TRBV2 and TRBJ2-1, with D tentatively TRBD2 (5 bases). The germline V and J ends were trimmed by 11 bases and 1 base, with 12 bases remaining between them. Germline CDR1 SNHLY, CDR2 FYNNEI. This CDR3 comprises 13 residues. The DNA for the CDR3 is TGTGCCGGCGAGAGGGTATCCTACAATGAGCAGTTCTTC. It encodes CAGERVSYNEQFF.

The V call is TRBV14, the J call TRBJ1-1; perhaps TRBD1 as D (6 bases). Germline lookup yields CDR1 SGHDN and CDR2 FVKESK. This CDR3 comprises 16 residues. V was pared by 6 bases and J by 1 base, with 18 bases between. CDR3 sequence (DNA): TGTGCCAGCAGGCCAACAGGGCAAAGGCGGAACACTGAAGCTTTCTTT. Translating it yields CASRPTGQRRNTEAFF.

The chain combines TRBV19 with TRBJ2-7; the D gene is possibly TRBD2 (6 bases). Trimming removed 5 bases from V and 1 base from J, with 12 bases in between. From germline, CDR1 is LNHDA and CDR2 SQIVND (reference sequence). The CDR3 consists of 14 residues. The DNA of the CDR3 is TGTGCCAGTAGTCGGGGGAGAGGGTCCTACGAGCAGTACTTC. Protein sequence: CASSRGRGSYEQYF.

Notes on this clone: This sample includes further DNA sequences coding for the same CDR3. V and J are TRBV6-2 or TRBV6-3 and TRBJ2-7; D call uncertain. This CDR3 contains 12 residues. CDR1 and CDR2 from the germline V gene are MNHEY and SVGEGT. V lost 0 bases to trimming and J lost 4 bases, with 4 bases between them. The CDR3 region is CASSYSLYEQYF. The DNA for the CDR3 is TGTGCCAGCAGTTACTCACTATACGAGCAGTACTTC.

In its sample, this clone was seen once. This CDR3 reads CASSLFIGEVSNQPQHF. DNA of the CDR3: TGCGCCAGCAGCTTGTTCATCGGGGAGGTTAGCAATCAGCCCCAGCATTTT. J is TRBJ1-5 and V is TRBV5-1; D is unclear. The germline V gene encodes CDR1 SGHRS and CDR2 YFSETQ. The CDR3 is 17 residues long. V was shortened by 1 base and J by 0 bases, with 14 bases between the two germline ends.

The rearrangement uses TRBV7-8 and TRBJ2-5, with no clear D. The CDR3 is 14 amino acids. Per germline, CDR1 SGHVS and CDR2 FQNEAQ. The germline V and J ends were trimmed by 0 bases and 1 base, with 6 bases remaining between them. CDR3 sequence reads: CASSLAAGQETQYF. In DNA form, the CDR3 reads TGTGCCAGCAGCTTAGCGGCAGGCCAAGAGACCCAGTACTTC. The full variable domain, completed using reference TRBV7-8 and TRBJ2-5, is GAGVSQSPRYKVAKRGQDVALRCDPISGHVSLFWYQQALGQGPEFLTYFQNEAQLDKSGLPSDRFFAERPEGSVSTLKIQRTQQEDSAVYLCASSLAAGQETQYFGPGTRLLVL.

The V and J genes are TRBV24-1 and TRBJ2-1; 7 nucleotides line up with TRBD2. Per germline, CDR1 KGHDR and CDR2 SFDVKD. The CDR3 runs to 16 residues. The ends lost 3 bases at V and 3 bases at J; junction bases unmatched: 7. The CDR3 region has the DNA TGTGCCACCAGTGATGCCGGGGGGACCCACTACAATGAGCAGTTCTTC. Its translation: CATSDAGGTHYNEQFF.

This clone was found once. V and J are TRBV6-2 or TRBV6-3 and TRBJ1-5; D is unclear. Between the trimmed V and J ends, which lost 0 bases and 7 bases, there was a span of 10 bases. The CDR3 is made up of 14 amino acids. The V gene's germline CDR1 is MNHEY and CDR2 SVGEGT. The CDR3, as DNA: TGTGCCAGCAGTTACTCAGGGAGGAGGCAGCCCCAGCATTTT. It translates to CASSYSGRRQPQHF.

J is TRBJ1-5 and V is TRBV19; TRBD1 aligns across 9 bases. Germline V gene lookup returns CDR1 LNHDA and CDR2 SQIVND (reference sequence). J gave up 5 bases and V 5 bases, and 1 base lay outside the gene matches. The length of the CDR3 is 13 residues. In DNA form, the CDR3 reads TGTGCCAGTAGTCGGACAGGGGATCAGCCCCAGCATTTT. This codes for CASSRTGDQPQHF.

V is TRBV5-1 and J is TRBJ2-7; D is possibly TRBD2 (6 bases). The CDR3 totals 16 residues. The V end lost 2 bases, the J end lost 2 bases, and 17 bases lay between the germline ends. Per germline, CDR1 SGHRS and CDR2 YFSETQ. Written as DNA, the CDR3 is TGCGCCAGCAGCTTTGGAGGGTCAGGGTCGGCCTACGAGCAGTACTTC. Its translation: CASSFGGSGSAYEQYF.

CDR3 bases: TGTGCCAGCTCACCAACAGGCTTAAACACTGAAGCTTTCTTT. Protein: CASSPTGLNTEAFF. V gene TRBV18 combines with J gene TRBJ1-1, with a tentative D call TRBD1 (5 bases). V lost 2 bases, J lost 2 bases, and 9 bases lay in between. The CDR3 sequence is 14 residues long. Germline lookup yields CDR1 KGHSH and CDR2 LQKENI.

This chain joins TRBV6-5 and TRBJ1-2, with 8 nucleotides matching TRBD1. The CDR3 sequence is 14 residues long. V shed 5 bases and J 4 bases; nucleotides not matched to a gene: 6. Germline CDR1 MNHEY, CDR2 SVGAGI. The CDR3 region has the DNA TGTGCCAGCAGTCCCCAGGGGGCGGTCTATGGCTACACCTTC. Its protein is CASSPQGAVYGYTF.

The V call is TRBV6-5, the J call TRBJ1-3; D ambiguous. Between the trimmed V and J ends, which lost 8 bases and 4 bases, there was a span of 18 bases. Germline V gene data show CDR1 as MNHEY and CDR2 as SVGAGI. This CDR3 contains 15 residues. The CDR3 nucleotides read TGTGCCAGCGCTCTCATAGTGGGCGAAGGAAACACCATATATTTT. This sequence encodes CASALIVGEGNTIYF.

As regards this clone: One end of the junction is discordant with germline, which a read error may explain. This chain links TRBV18 with TRBJ2-7, with a tentative D call TRBD2 (5 bases). The CDR3 loop spans 13 amino acids. The V gene's germline CDR1 is KGHSH and CDR2 LQKENI. CDR3 loop: CASSPLETYEQYF. The CDR3 DNA sequence: TGTGCCAGCTCCCCACTAGAAACCTACGAGCAGTACTTC.

The rearrangement uses TRBV18 and TRBJ2-5, with D possibly TRBD1 on 6 matching bases. Trimming cost V 5 bases and J 4 bases, with 14 bases left between them. This CDR3 has 14 amino acids. Germline CDR1 KGHSH, CDR2 LQKENI. The CDR3: CASSSRGLRETQYF. For the CDR3, the DNA is TGTGCCAGCTCATCCAGGGGATTGCGAGAGACCCAGTACTTC.

This clone was counted a single time. The genes are TRBV15 and TRBJ1-2; D is possibly TRBD1 (5 bases). CDR1 is LNHNV, CDR2 YYDKDF, per germline (reference sequence). The CDR3 length is 15 residues. The V end lost 2 bases, the J end lost 8 bases, and 18 bases lay between the germline ends. The DNA for the CDR3 is TGTGCCACCAGCAGACCCGACAGCGCCCTGGGAGGCTACACCTTC. As protein: CATSRPDSALGGYTF.